The source of this TCR beta chain is a study of Graves' ophthalmopathy and Graves' hyperthyroidism. This clonotype was seen many times. The CDR3 covers 15 residues. Germline-derived CDR1 and CDR2 are SNHLY and FYNNEI. Trimming shortened V by 2 bases and J by 8 bases, and 13 bases separated the two germline ends. The PBMCs used were ones drawn from approximately 10 ml of fresh peripheral blood. RNA transcripts provided the template for amplifying TCR beta CDR3 regions. Following a first-round RT-PCR that used HTBI primers, a second-round multiplex PCR was carried out. A single record per CDR3 protein comes from TCRdb applying MiXCR to the multiplex PCR reads. The sample contains about 660,000 distinct CDR3 sequences, roughly 41% of which appear only once.

Material for sequencing was peripheral blood. This sequence was found in an adult man with Graves' ophthalmopathy. V and J are TRBV2 and TRBJ1-6; perhaps TRBD1 as D (6 bases). The CDR3 region is CASSERSGVYSPLHF. DNA of the CDR3: TGTGCCAGCAGTGAAAGGTCAGGGGTCTATTCACCCCTCCACTTT.